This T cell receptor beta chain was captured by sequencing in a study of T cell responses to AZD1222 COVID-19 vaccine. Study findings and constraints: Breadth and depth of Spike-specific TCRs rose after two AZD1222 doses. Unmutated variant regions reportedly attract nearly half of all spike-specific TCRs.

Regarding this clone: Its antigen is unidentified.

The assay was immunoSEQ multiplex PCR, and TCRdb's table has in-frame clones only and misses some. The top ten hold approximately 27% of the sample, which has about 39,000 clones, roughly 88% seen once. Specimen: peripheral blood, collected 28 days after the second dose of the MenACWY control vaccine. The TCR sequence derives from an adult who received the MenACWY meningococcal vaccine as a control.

The CDR3 spells CASSTGSRTQYF. As DNA, the CDR3 is TGCGCCAGCAGCACGGGCTCCAGGACCCAGTACTTC. V is TRBV5-1 and J is TRBJ2-5; D is undetermined. The CDR3 has 12 residues. V gave up 4 bases and J gave up 7 bases, with 11 bases separating them. In germline, CDR1 is SGHRS, CDR2 YFSETQ.